This T cell receptor beta chain was recovered during a study of regulatory T cells in long-lasting Graves disease. Study results and caveats: The study found persistent patients shared more public clonotypes (roughly 2,800) than new patients (966). Those with persistent Graves' had less TCR diversity than newly diagnosed patients.

Relying on iRepertoire HTBI primers and Arm-PCR of CDR3 regions, the team built TCR beta libraries. TCRdb called the multiplex PCR reads again in MiXCR, with one record for every CDR3 protein. The data contain around 250,000 distinct CDR3 sequences, just over 20% of them singletons. As for time point: newly diagnosed GD, antithyroid drugs for less than 3 months. Extracted RNA from PBMCs served as the source of the TCR library. The table lists this clonotype with a few counts. What it binds is not known. The sequencing here drew on peripheral blood mononuclear cells (PBMCs), taken at new diagnosis, from a patient treated with antithyroid drugs. This TCR derives from a female donor with Graves disease.

The CDR3 region is CASSARGIAGGFYNEQFF. The CDR3 coding sequence is TGTGCCAGCAGCGCCCGAGGGATAGCGGGAGGGTTCTACAATGAGCAGTTCTTC. The rearrangement links TRBV9 to TRBJ2-1; 11 bases match TRBD2. J lost 3 bases, V lost 3 bases, and 11 bases had no gene match. Germline-derived CDR1 and CDR2 are SGDLS and YYNGEE. The CDR3 covers 18 residues. The full variable domain, completed using reference TRBV9 and TRBJ2-1, is DSGVTQTPKHLITATGQRVTLRCSPRSGDLSVYWYQQSLDQGLQFLIQYYNGEERAKGNILERFSAQQFPDLHSELNLSSLELGDSALYFCASSARGIAGGFYNEQFFGPGTRLTVL.